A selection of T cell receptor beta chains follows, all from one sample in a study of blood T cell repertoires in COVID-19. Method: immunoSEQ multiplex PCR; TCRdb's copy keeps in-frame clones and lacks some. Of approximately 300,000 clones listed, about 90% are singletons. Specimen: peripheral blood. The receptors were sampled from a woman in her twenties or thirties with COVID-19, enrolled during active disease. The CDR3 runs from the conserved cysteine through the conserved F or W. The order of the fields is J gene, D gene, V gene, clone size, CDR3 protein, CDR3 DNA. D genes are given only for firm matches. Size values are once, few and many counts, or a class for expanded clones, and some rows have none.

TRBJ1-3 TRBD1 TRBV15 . CATSRDDRAGNTIYF TGTGCCACCAGCAGAGATGACAGGGCTGGAAACACCATATATTTT
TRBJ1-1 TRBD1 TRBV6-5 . CASSLGQGAPFF TGTGCCAGCAGTCTGGGACAGGGTGCACCTTTCTTT
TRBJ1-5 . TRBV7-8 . CASSRPGQPQHF TGTGCCAGCAGCCGACCGGGGCAGCCCCAGCATTTT
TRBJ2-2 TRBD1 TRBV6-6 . CASSTTQGFNTGELFF TGTGCCAGCAGTACAACACAGGGGTTCAACACCGGGGAGCTGTTTTTT
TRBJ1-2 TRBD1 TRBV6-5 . CASSTRTGPPGYTF TGTGCCAGCAGTACCCGGACAGGCCCGCCTGGCTACACCTTC
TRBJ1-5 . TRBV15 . CATSSHLAGRRSNQPQHF TGTGCCACCAGCAGTCACCTGGCAGGGCGGCGTAGCAATCAGCCCCAGCATTTT
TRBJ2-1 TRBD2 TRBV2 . CASRYQVAGGPNEQFF TGTGCCAGCCGATACCAAGTAGCGGGGGGGCCTAATGAGCAGTTCTTC
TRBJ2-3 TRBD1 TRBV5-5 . CASTPSDRGTDTQYF TGTGCCAGCACCCCGTCGGACAGGGGGACAGATACGCAGTATTTT
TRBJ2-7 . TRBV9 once CASSPRSGQLYEQYF TGTGCCAGCAGCCCCCGTTCTGGACAGCTCTACGAGCAGTACTTC
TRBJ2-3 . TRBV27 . CASSLWTDTDTQYF TGTGCCAGCAGTTTATGGACAGACACAGATACGCAGTATTTT
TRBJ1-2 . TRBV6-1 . CASSEASRVYGYTF TGTGCCAGCAGTGAAGCATCCAGGGTCTATGGCTACACCTTC
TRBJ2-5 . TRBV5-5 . CASSTELVRGETQYF TGTGCCAGCAGCACGGAGCTCGTACGAGGAGAGACCCAGTACTTC
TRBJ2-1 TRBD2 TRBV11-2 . CASSSLAGDSIEQFF TGTGCCAGCAGCTCGTTAGCGGGGGATAGTATTGAGCAGTTCTTC
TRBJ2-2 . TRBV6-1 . CASSGKEANTGELFF TGTGCCAGCTCCGGCAAAGAGGCGAACACCGGGGAGCTGTTTTTT
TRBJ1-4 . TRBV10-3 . CAISESQAEKLFF TGTGCCATCAGTGAAAGTCAAGCGGAAAAACTGTTTTTT
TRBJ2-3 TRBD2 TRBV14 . CASSSFSGVSTDTQYF TGTGCCAGCAGCTCCTTTAGCGGGGTGAGCACAGATACGCAGTATTTT
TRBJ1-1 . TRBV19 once CASSTKNTEAFF TGTGCCAGTAGTACAAAGAACACTGAAGCTTTCTTT
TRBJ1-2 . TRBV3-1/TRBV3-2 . CASSQEADTNYGYTF TGTGCCAGCAGCCAAGAGGCGGACACCAACTATGGCTACACCTTC
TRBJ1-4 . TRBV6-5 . CASSYSTGRGKLFF TGTGCCAGCAGTTACTCCACCGGACGGGGAAAACTGTTTTTT
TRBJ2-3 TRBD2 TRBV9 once CASATSGGTDTQYF TGTGCCAGCGCGACTAGCGGGGGGACGGATACGCAGTATTTT
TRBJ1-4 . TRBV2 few CASGREGEKLFF TGTGCCAGCGGGCGGGAGGGTGAAAAACTGTTTTTT
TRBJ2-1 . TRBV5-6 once CASSLYPIVTRGEQFF TGTGCCAGCAGCTTGTATCCTATTGTGACTAGAGGGGAGCAGTTCTTC
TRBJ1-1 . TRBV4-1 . CASSQRRGTNTEAFF TGCGCCAGCAGCCAACGAAGGGGTACGAACACTGAAGCTTTCTTT
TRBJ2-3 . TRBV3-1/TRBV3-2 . CASSQDPRSTDTQYF TGTGCCAGCAGCCAAGACCCACGGAGCACAGATACGCAGTATTTT
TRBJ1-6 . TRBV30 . CAWSVQGNSPLHF TGTGCCTGGAGTGTACAGGGTAATTCACCCCTCCACTTT
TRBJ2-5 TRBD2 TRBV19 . CASSPAGGSQETQYF TGTGCCAGTTCCCCTGCGGGGGGATCTCAAGAGACCCAGTACTTC
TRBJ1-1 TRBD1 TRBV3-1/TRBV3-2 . CASSPTGAVMDPEAFF TGTGCCAGCAGCCCGACAGGGGCGGTAATGGACCCTGAAGCTTTCTTT
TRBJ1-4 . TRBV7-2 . CASSPPGGPLNEKLFF TGTGCCAGCAGCCCCCCGGGGGGTCCGCTTAATGAAAAACTGTTTTTT
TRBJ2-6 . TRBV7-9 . CASSAYRVLPSGANVLTF TGTGCCAGCAGCGCCTACAGGGTACTCCCCTCTGGGGCCAACGTCCTGACTTTC
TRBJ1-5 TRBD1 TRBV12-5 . CASGGTANQPQHF TGTGCTAGTGGTGGGACAGCCAATCAGCCCCAGCATTTT
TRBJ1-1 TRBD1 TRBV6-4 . CASSGTGQGSAFF TGTGCCAGCAGTGGCACTGGACAGGGTAGTGCTTTCTTT
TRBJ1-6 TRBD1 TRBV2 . CASTETGAGSPLHF TGTGCCAGCACAGAGACAGGGGCGGGTTCACCCCTCCACTTT
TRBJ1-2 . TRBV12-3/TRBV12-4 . CASSLSEDGYTF TGTGCCAGCAGTTTAAGTGAGGATGGCTACACCTTC
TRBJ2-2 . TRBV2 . CASSGLGAGELFF TGTGCCAGCAGTGGACTAGGCGCCGGGGAGCTGTTTTTT
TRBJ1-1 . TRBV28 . CASSFKTEAFF TGTGCCAGCAGTTTTAAAACTGAAGCTTTCTTT
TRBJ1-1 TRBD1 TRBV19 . CASSTWTGWTEAFF TGTGCCAGTAGTACATGGACAGGGTGGACTGAAGCTTTCTTT
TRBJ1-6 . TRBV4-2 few CASSQIAEGNSPLHF TGTGCCAGCAGCCAAATCGCGGAGGGGAATTCACCCCTCCACTTT
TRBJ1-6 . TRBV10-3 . CAIRRGLYLNSPLHF TGTGCCATCAGGAGGGGACTGTACCTGAATTCACCCCTCCACTTT
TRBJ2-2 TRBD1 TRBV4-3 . CASSQASTGAGELFF TGCGCCAGCAGCCAAGCCTCGACAGGGGCCGGGGAGCTGTTTTTT
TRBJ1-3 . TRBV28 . CASSLLGARGNTIYF TGTGCCAGCAGTTTATTAGGGGCGCGAGGAAACACCATATATTTT
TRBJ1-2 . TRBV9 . CASSLDGGAYGYTF TGTGCCAGCAGTCTCGATGGTGGGGCCTATGGCTACACCTTC
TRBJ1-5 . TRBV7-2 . CASSLSPGPQHF TGTGCCAGCAGCTTGAGCCCGGGGCCCCAGCATTTT
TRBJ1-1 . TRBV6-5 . CASIVSEPTEAFF TGTGCCAGCATCGTATCAGAACCTACTGAAGCTTTCTTT
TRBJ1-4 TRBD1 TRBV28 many CASSRQGLLYEKLFF TGTGCCAGCTCACGACAGGGCCTGCTATATGAAAAACTGTTTTTT
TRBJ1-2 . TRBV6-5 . CASSYSSERGYTF TGTGCCAGCAGTTACTCTTCAGAACGTGGCTACACCTTC
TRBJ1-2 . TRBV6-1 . CASRETGRGFSNYGYTF TGTGCCAGCAGGGAAACAGGGCGCGGATTTTCTAACTATGGCTACACCTTC
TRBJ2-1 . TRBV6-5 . CASAGLFLNEQFF TGTGCCAGCGCGGGACTGTTTCTCAATGAGCAGTTCTTC
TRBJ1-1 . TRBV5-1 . CASSSTANTEAFF TGCGCCAGCAGCTCGACAGCAAACACTGAAGCTTTCTTT
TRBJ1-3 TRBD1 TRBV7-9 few CASSLGTGTLSGNTIYF TGTGCCAGCAGCTTAGGGACAGGCACCCTTTCTGGAAACACCATATATTTT
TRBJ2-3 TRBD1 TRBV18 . CASSRQGVFTDTQYF TGTGCCAGCTCACGACAGGGGGTATTCACAGATACGCAGTATTTT
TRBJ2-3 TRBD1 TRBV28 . CASSPLGQGRTDTQYF TGTGCCAGCAGTCCCCTAGGACAGGGGAGAACAGATACGCAGTATTTT
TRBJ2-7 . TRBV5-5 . CASRATDYTEGQYF TGTGCCAGCAGGGCGACGGACTACACCGAGGGACAGTACTTC
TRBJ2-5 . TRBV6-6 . CASSHKRQYQETQYF TGTGCCAGCAGCCATAAAAGACAGTACCAAGAGACCCAGTACTTC
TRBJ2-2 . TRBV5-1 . CASSPRVPGELFF TGCGCCAGCAGCCCCCGGGTGCCCGGGGAGCTGTTTTTT